A single sample is the source of the 10 T cell receptor beta chains below, sequenced in a study of blood T cell repertoires in COVID-19. Some clones are missing from TCRdb's copy, which holds only in-frame ones; the method was immunoSEQ multiplex PCR. The sample has 150,000 to 200,000 clones; over 70% are singletons. Sequencing used PBMCs or T cells enriched from blood (not recorded which). Source of these receptors: a woman aged 55 to 70 who had recovered from COVID-19.

The chain joins TRBV18 to TRBJ2-1, with D perhaps matching TRBD2 (6 bases). Per germline, CDR1 KGHSH and CDR2 LQKENI. The CDR3 has 14 residues. V was shortened by 2 bases and J by 7 bases, with 12 bases between the two germline ends. CDR3 nucleotide sequence: TGTGCCAGCTCACCAGACCGGGACTCAAATGAGCAGTTCTTC. This gives the protein CASSPDRDSNEQFF.

The rearrangement joins TRBV19 to TRBJ1-1; D remains unclear. In germline, CDR1 is LNHDA, CDR2 SQIVND (reference sequence). V was trimmed by 10 bases and J by 1 base, leaving 13 bases between them. The CDR3 covers 13 residues. The CDR3 DNA sequence: TGTGCCACTCAGACCGGCGGGAACACTGAAGCTTTCTTT. It yields the protein CATQTGGNTEAFF.

The chain is built from TRBV20-1 and TRBJ2-3; TRBD1 matches at 8 bases. The CDR3 length is 13 residues. From germline, CDR1 is DFQATT and CDR2 SNEGSKA (reference sequence). Unmatched junction bases numbered 3, after V lost 3 bases and J lost 4 bases. CDR3 amino acids: CSASSGGADTQYF. Here the CDR3 DNA reads TGCAGTGCTAGTTCAGGGGGCGCAGATACGCAGTATTTT.

The rearrangement links TRBV6-5 to TRBJ2-3; TRBD2 might be the D (5 bases). The V gene's germline CDR1 is MNHEY and CDR2 SVGAGI. The CDR3 has 14 residues. Trimming took off 5 bases at V and 4 bases at J, with 13 bases between the two ends. CDR3: CASSQFPGSDTQYF. The CDR3 nucleotides read TGTGCCAGCAGTCAGTTCCCGGGATCAGATACGCAGTATTTT.

Worth noting for this clone: Additional DNA sequences in this sample encode the identical CDR3. The chain joins TRBV28 to TRBJ1-4, with D uncertain. The CDR3 totals 12 residues. Germline-derived CDR1 and CDR2 are MDHEN and SYDVKM. The ends were cut back, 6 bases at V and 6 bases at J, with 8 bases in the middle. Here the CDR3 DNA reads TGTGCCAGCAGCCCACCGGATGAAAAACTGTTTTTT. Its translation is CASSPPDEKLFF. Together with reference TRBV28 and TRBJ1-4, the CDR3 gives the full variable domain: DVKVTQSSRYLVKRTGEKVFLECVQDMDHENMFWYRQDPGLGLRLIYFSYDVKMKEKGDIPEGYSVSREKKERFSLILESASTNQTSMYLCASSPPDEKLFFGSGTQLSVL.

The genes are TRBV28 and TRBJ1-1; D possibly corresponds to TRBD1 (5 bases). The CDR3 contains 11 residues. Trimming stripped 3 bases from V and 12 bases from J, with 11 bases between. From germline, CDR1 is MDHEN and CDR2 SYDVKM. The chain's CDR3 is CASSLYRSTFF. CDR3 bases: TGTGCCAGCAGTTTGTACAGGTCGACTTTCTTT.

The J gene is TRBJ1-5, the V gene TRBV10-3, with 7 bases lining up with TRBD1. The CDR3 has 14 amino acids. CDR1 is ENHRY, CDR2 SYGVKD, per germline. V shed 7 bases, J shed 7 bases, and the junction held 10 bases outside the gene matches. The CDR3 nucleotides are TGTGCCATCACCCCGGACAGGCTCGGGCAGCCCCAGCATTTT. Amino acid sequence: CAITPDRLGQPQHF.

This chain uses TRBV5-6 with TRBJ2-7, with a possible D match to TRBD2 (6 bases). V shed 5 bases and J shed 6 bases, with 12 bases lying between them. In germline, CDR1 is SGHDT, CDR2 YYEEEE. The CDR3 sequence is 12 residues long. For the CDR3, the DNA is TGTGCCAGCAGTTTCGGGGGTCGCGAGCAGTACTTC. Translated: CASSFGGREQYF. Complete variable domain (other parts from reference TRBV5-6 and TRBJ2-7): DAGVTQSPTHLIKTRGQQVTLRCSPKSGHDTVSWYQQALGQGPQFIFQYYEEEERQRGNFPDRFSGHQFPNYSSELNVNALLLGDSALYLCASSFGGREQYFGPGTRLTVT.

The chain employs TRBV28 and TRBJ1-2; no firm D call. There are 14 residues in the CDR3. Germline CDR1 and CDR2: MDHEN and SYDVKM. Trimming stripped 6 bases from V and 5 bases from J, with 16 bases between. The CDR3 sequence is CASRLPPPRYGYTF. In DNA, the CDR3 is TGTGCCAGCAGATTACCCCCGCCCAGGTATGGCTACACCTTC.

The chain joins TRBV5-5 to TRBJ2-5; D possibly corresponds to TRBD1 (5 bases). The CDR3 runs 15 residues. V lost 0 bases and J 5 bases, leaving 14 bases between the germline ends. Looked up from germline, CDR1 is SGHKS and CDR2 is YYEKEE (reference sequence). The CDR3 DNA reads TGTGCCAGCAGCTTGGGTCAGGGTGAATGGGAGACCCAGTACTTC. This sequence encodes CASSLGQGEWETQYF.